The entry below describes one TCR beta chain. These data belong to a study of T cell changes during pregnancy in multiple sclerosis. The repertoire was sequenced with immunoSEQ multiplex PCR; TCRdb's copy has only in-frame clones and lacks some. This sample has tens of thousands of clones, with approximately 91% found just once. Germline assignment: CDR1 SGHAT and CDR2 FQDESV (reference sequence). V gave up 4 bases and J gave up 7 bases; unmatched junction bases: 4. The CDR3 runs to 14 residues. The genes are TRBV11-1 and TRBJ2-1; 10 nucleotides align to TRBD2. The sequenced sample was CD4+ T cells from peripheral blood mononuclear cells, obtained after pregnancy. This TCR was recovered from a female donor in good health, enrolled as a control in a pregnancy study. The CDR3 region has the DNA TGTGCCAGCAGCTCCCCGACTAGCGGGAATGAGCAGTTCTTC. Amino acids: CASSSPTSGNEQFF.